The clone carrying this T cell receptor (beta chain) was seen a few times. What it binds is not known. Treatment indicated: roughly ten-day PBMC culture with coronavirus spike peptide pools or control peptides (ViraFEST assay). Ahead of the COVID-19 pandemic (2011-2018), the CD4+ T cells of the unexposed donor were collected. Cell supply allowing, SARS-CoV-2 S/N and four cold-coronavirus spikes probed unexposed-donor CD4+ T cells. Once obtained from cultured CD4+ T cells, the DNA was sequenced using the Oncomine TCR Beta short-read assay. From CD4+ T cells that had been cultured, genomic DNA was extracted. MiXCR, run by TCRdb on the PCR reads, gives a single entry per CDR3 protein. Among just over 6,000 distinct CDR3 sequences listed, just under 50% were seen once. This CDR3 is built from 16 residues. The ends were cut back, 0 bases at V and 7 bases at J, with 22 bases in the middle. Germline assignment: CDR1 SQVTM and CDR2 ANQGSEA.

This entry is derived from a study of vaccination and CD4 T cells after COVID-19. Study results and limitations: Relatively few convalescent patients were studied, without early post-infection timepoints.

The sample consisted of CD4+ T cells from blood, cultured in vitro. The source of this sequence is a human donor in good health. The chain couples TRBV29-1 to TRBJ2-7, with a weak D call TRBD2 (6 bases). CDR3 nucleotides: TGCAGCGTTGAAGATCTTGGGACGGGAGCTCCTGGGGAGCAGTACTTC. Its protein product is CSVEDLGTGAPGEQYF.